This T cell receptor beta chain was captured in a study of cytomegalovirus exposure and HLA in healthy donors. Study as a whole: Both the 100 to 150 validation repertoires and the roughly 620 first-cohort repertoires used the same platform, as reported by a later analysis. Findings and caveats of the study: In vitro testing confirmed a few CMV-associated chains as specific for CMV antigens.

As to this clone: Its specificity is unknown.

The germline CDR1 and CDR2 sequences are SGHRS and YFSETQ. Trimming removed 4 bases from V and 6 bases from J; junction bases left unmatched: 7. The CDR3 covers 16 residues. Only in-frame clones appear in the TCRdb table, and some are missing; sequencing was by immunoSEQ multiplex PCR. The sample lists more than 35,000 clones; roughly 93% were seen once. The receptor was derived from a man in his late teens or twenties in good health and CMV-seronegative. The sequencing input was PBMCs. The chain uses TRBV5-1 and TRBJ2-1, with 13 bases aligning to TRBD2. The CDR3 loop is CASSLLGLAGANEQFF. CDR3 bases: TGCGCCAGCAGCCTACTAGGACTAGCGGGAGCCAATGAGCAGTTCTTC.